The sample holds many counts of the clone carrying this T cell receptor (beta chain). Its target is not known. The data stem from a study of T-cell memory formation after mild COVID-19. Study results and caveats: Some clones that responded turned up in pre-infection memory, which suggests that cross-reactive memory joined in.

Barcoded TCR alpha and TCR beta cDNA libraries with UMIs came from 5'RACE using constant-segment primers. Each CDR3 protein is one row after TCRdb ran MiXCR on the 5' RACE reads. The data contain 470,000 or so distinct CDR3 sequences, roughly 23% of them singletons. The CDR3 has 16 amino acids. V dropped 1 base and J dropped 2; count of bases not matched to a gene: 5. CDR1 SGHAT and CDR2 FQNNGV come from the germline V gene. The source material was PBMCs or a T cell subset sorted from them (not recorded which). The genes are TRBV11-2 and TRBJ2-1; 7 bases match TRBD2. This TCR was recovered from an adult woman who had mild COVID-19 (a few samples of this study predate the infection). Cell type and time point are not known. CDR3 sequence (DNA): TGTGCCAGCAGCTTAGTACAGCGGGGAGCCTACAATGAGCAGTTCTTC. This translates into CASSLVQRGAYNEQFF.